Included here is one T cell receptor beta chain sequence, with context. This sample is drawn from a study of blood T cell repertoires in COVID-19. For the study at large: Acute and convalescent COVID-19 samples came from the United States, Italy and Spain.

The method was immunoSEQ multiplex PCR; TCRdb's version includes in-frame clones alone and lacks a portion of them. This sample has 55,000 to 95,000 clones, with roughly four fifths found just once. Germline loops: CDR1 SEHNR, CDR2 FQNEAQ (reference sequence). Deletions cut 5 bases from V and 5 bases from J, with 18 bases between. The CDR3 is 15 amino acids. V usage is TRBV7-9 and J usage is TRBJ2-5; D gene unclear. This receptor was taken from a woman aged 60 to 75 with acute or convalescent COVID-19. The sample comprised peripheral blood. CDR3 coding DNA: TGTGCCAGCAGCCCCTCGGCGGTACCCAGTGAGACCCAGTACTTC. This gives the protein CASSPSAVPSETQYF.